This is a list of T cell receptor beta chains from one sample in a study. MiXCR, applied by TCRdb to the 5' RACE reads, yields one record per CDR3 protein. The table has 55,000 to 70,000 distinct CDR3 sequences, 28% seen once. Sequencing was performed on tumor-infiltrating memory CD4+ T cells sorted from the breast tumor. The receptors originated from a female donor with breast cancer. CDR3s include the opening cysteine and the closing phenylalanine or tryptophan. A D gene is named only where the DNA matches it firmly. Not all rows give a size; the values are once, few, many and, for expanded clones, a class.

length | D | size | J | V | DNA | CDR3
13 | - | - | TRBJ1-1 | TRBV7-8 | TGTGCCAGCAGTCAAAGCTTCGACACTGAAGCTTTCTTT | CASSQSFDTEAFF
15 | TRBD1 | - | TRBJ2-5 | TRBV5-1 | TGCGCCAGCAGCTTAGGGACAGGGGCGATGGAGACCCAGTACTTC | CASSLGTGAMETQYF
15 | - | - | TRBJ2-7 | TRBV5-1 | TGCGCCAGCAGCTTGGGGGGACAAGGCCCCTACGAGCAGTACTTC | CASSLGGQGPYEQYF
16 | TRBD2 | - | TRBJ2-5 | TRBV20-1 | TGCAGTGCCCCCCCCGATTTGGGGGGGTTTGGGGAGACCCAGTACTTC | CSAPPDLGGFGETQYF
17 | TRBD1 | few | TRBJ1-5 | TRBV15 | TGTGCCACCAGCGGACCCGAGAGCCGGGACAGGCATCAGCCCCAGCATTTT | CATSGPESRDRHQPQHF
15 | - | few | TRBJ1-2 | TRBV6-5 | TGTGCCAGCAGTTACTCGGCAGGGACTAACTATGGCTACACCTTC | CASSYSAGTNYGYTF
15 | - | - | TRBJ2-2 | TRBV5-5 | TGTGCCAGCAGCTCCAGAACCAGCGACGGCCGGGAGCTGTTTTTT | CASSSRTSDGRELFF
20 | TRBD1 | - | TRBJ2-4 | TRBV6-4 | TGTGCCAGCAGTGACTTGGGACAGCGGATTGGTTCGATAGCCAAAAACATTCAGTACTTC | CASSDLGQRIGSIAKNIQYF
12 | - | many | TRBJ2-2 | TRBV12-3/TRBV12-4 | TGTGCCAGCAGTTTATACACCGGGGAGCTGTTTTTT | CASSLYTGELFF
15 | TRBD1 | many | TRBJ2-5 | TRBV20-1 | TGCAGTGCTACGGGACAGCAAGGCTCACAAGAGACCCAGTACTTC | CSATGQQGSQETQYF
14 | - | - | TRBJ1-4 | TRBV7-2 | TGTGCCAGCAGGCGGACTGCCCTTAATGAAAAACTGTTTTTT | CASRRTALNEKLFF
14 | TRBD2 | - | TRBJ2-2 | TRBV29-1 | TGCAGCGTTGAAAAGGGAGGGAGCACCGGGGAGCCGTTTTTT | CSVEKGGSTGEPFF
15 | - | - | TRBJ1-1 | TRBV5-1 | TGCGCCAGCAACAGGGATTGGGACATGAACACTGGCGCTTTCTTT | CASNRDWDMNTGAFF